This T cell receptor beta chain was captured by sequencing in a study of T-cell reconstitution after alpha-beta-depleted transplantation in children. Study results and limitations: Expanded graft clones, several hundred of them, were reportedly the source of alpha-beta T cells about two months after transplant. There were some patients whose high TCRbeta diversity at day 60 came from surviving recipient T cells and thymic progenitors. T-cell numbers and diversity, one year after transplant, stemmed largely from T cells that were newly produced.

As concerns this clonotype: Antigen unknown.

The CDR3 consists of 15 residues. Between the trimmed V and J ends, which lost 5 bases and 0 bases, there was a span of 10 bases. Unique molecular identifiers featured in how the TCRbeta library was prepared. From the PCR reads, TCRdb called clonotypes with MiXCR, one entry per CDR3 protein. This sample has some 830,000 distinct CDR3 sequences; less than 20% occur once, and the top ten carry approximately 4.5%. Sequencing was performed on PBMCs, mostly from graft donor cells, taken 360 days after TCRalphabeta/CD19-depleted stem cell transplant. The chain couples TRBV12-3 or TRBV12-4 to TRBJ1-4; D uncertain. The clonotype originates from a male patient between 5 and 17 years old who had a stem cell transplant for acute lymphoblastic leukemia, so the T cells may come from the graft donor. The CDR3 region has the DNA TGTGCCAGCAGTGCCCTACGAACAACTAATGAAAAACTGTTTTTT. It encodes CASSALRTTNEKLFF.